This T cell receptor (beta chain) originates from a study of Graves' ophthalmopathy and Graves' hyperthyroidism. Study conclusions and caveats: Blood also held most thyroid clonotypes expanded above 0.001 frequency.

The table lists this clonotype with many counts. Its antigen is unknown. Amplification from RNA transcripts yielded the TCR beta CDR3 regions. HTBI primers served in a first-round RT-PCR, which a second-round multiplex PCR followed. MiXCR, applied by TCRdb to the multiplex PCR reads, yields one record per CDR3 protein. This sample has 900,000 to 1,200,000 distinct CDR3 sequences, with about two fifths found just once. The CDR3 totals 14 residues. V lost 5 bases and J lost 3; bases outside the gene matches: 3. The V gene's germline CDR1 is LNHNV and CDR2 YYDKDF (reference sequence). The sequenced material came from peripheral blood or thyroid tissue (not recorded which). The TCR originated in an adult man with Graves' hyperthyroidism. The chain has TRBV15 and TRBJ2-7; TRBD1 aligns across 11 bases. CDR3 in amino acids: CATSLGTGGYEQYF. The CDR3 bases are TGTGCCACCAGCCTTGGGACAGGGGGCTACGAGCAGTACTTC.